The clone carrying this T cell receptor beta chain was seen more than once but under ten times. Antigen specificity is unknown. V was shortened by 4 bases and J by 5 bases, with 10 bases between the two germline ends. Germline CDR1 and CDR2: MDHEN and SYDVKM. This CDR3 region has 13 residues. Template switching, a step in the protocol, added a universal primer site, and cDNA carried unique molecular identifiers. TCRdb processed the 5' RACE reads anew with MiXCR; each CDR3 protein has one entry. The data show around 490,000 distinct CDR3 sequences, 15% seen once. This specimen belongs to a study of identical twins. General study points: Out-of-frame TCR alpha sharing in monozygotic twins exceeded recombination model predictions. An excess of low generation probability was shown by twin-shared out-of-frame alpha sequences.

There were only healthy Caucasians among the donors. These data were also reused for a study on yellow fever vaccine responses in identical twins.

Source material: CD4+ T cells sorted from blood. This receptor was obtained from a woman aged 18-29 years in good health. This chain joins TRBV28 and TRBJ2-3, with D perhaps TRBD2 (6 bases). The CDR3 DNA is TGTGCCAGCAGTTCCGGGGGAGGAGATACGCAGTATTTT. Translated, it gives CASSSGGGDTQYF.